The 26 T cell receptor beta chains presented below share a single source sample, sequenced in a study of cytomegalovirus exposure and HLA in healthy donors. 60 Vbeta and 13 Jbeta primers were used in PCR. Only in-frame clones appear in the TCRdb table, and some are missing; sequencing was by immunoSEQ multiplex PCR. Found here are about 160,000 clones, around three quarters of them singletons; the top ten hold approximately 1%. Source material: PBMCs. These receptors originate from a woman between 35 and 50 years old in good health and CMV-seronegative.

The J gene is TRBJ1-2, the V gene TRBV6-1, with D possibly TRBD1 on 6 matching bases. V lost 5 bases and J 3 bases, leaving 16 bases between the germline ends. CDR1 and CDR2 (germline): MNHNS, SASEGT. CDR3 length: 15 residues. This chain's CDR3 is CASSPLTSGDYGYTF. For the CDR3, the DNA is TGTGCCAGCAGTCCACTTACCTCAGGGGACTATGGCTACACCTTC.

The V and J genes are TRBV7-2 and TRBJ2-7; 11 bases align to TRBD2. The CDR3 is 16 amino acids. Per the germline V gene, CDR1 is SGHTA and CDR2 is FQGNSA. V lost 4 bases, J lost 3 bases, and 8 bases stayed unmatched. The CDR3 region is CASSSPILAGVYEQYF. In nucleotides, the CDR3 is TGTGCCAGCAGCTCACCCATACTAGCGGGAGTCTACGAGCAGTACTTC.

J is TRBJ2-7 and V is TRBV9; 11 bases fit TRBD1. Trimming cost V 0 bases and J 7 bases; bases outside gene matches: 12. The V gene's germline CDR1 is SGDLS and CDR2 YYNGEE. The length of the CDR3 is 17 residues. CDR3 coding DNA: TGTGCCAGCAGCGTAGGAAGCGGACCGGGACAGGGGGGTGAGCAGTACTTC. Encoded protein: CASSVGSGPGQGGEQYF.

This clone has just one count. The chain links TRBV4-1 to TRBJ1-1; D not certain. The germline V and J ends were trimmed by 4 bases and 0 bases, with 9 bases remaining between them. Germline loops: CDR1 MGHRA, CDR2 YSYEKL. The CDR3 totals 14 residues. CDR3 DNA: TGCGCCAGCAGCCCCACAGAGATGAACACTGAAGCTTTCTTT. Its translation: CASSPTEMNTEAFF.

The V call is TRBV28, the J call TRBJ2-4; 8 bases are a match to TRBD2. V shed 5 bases and J 6 bases; nucleotides not matched to a gene: 9. The length of the CDR3 is 15 residues. Germline-derived CDR1 and CDR2 are MDHEN and SYDVKM. The CDR3 reads CASSEGGGLANIQYF. The CDR3 DNA sequence: TGTGCCAGCAGTGAGGGGGGTGGACTAGCAAACATTCAGTACTTC.

The V and J genes are TRBV5-8 and TRBJ2-7; 8 bases fit TRBD2. This CDR3 contains 18 residues. The V segment lost 1 base and the J segment 0 bases; nucleotides outside the gene matches: 12. From germline, CDR1 is SGHTS and CDR2 YDEGEE. This CDR3 is CASSLYVTSGQSSYEQYF. As DNA, the CDR3 is TGTGCCAGCAGCTTGTATGTAACTAGCGGCCAAAGCTCCTACGAGCAGTACTTC.

The rearrangement uses TRBV5-1 and TRBJ2-1, with D perhaps TRBD2 (6 bases). The V and J ends lost 4 bases and 6 bases respectively, with 17 bases between them. The germline gives CDR1 SGHRS, CDR2 YFSETQ. This CDR3 spans 15 amino acids. The CDR3 sequence: CASSPMQGGINEQFF. CDR3 sequence (DNA): TGCGCCAGCAGCCCCATGCAGGGAGGAATCAATGAGCAGTTCTTC.

The gene calls are TRBV29-1 and TRBJ1-2; D uncertain. V dropped 7 bases and J dropped 4 bases, with 13 bases sitting between them. The CDR3 contains 12 residues. The germline CDR1 and CDR2 sequences are SQVTM and ANQGSEA. The CDR3 region is CSALNSVYGYTF. The CDR3 region has the DNA TGCAGCGCCCTCAACAGTGTCTATGGCTACACCTTC.

The chain recombines TRBV19 with TRBJ2-7; the match to TRBD1 covers 9 bases. This CDR3 comprises 16 residues. V was clipped by 5 bases and J by 4 bases; unmatched bases: 12. Germline CDR1 LNHDA, CDR2 SQIVND (reference sequence). In DNA form, the CDR3 reads TGTGCCAGTAGTCCCCGCCGGGACAGGGAACGTTACGAGCAGTACTTC. Translation gives CASSPRRDRERYEQYF.

The chain is built from TRBV25-1 and TRBJ1-1; 7 nucleotides agree with TRBD1. V was clipped by 5 bases and J by 6 bases; unmatched bases: 9. Looked up from germline, CDR1 is MGHDK and CDR2 is SYGVNS. The CDR3 is 14 residues long. CDR3 sequence reads: CASSFTFGTAEAFF. CDR3 in DNA: TGTGCCAGCAGTTTTACGTTCGGGACAGCTGAAGCTTTCTTT.

This clone was detected once. V usage is TRBV30 and J usage is TRBJ1-2; possible D gene TRBD1, 5 bases. The V and J ends lost 2 bases and 4 bases respectively, with 14 bases between them. Germline CDR1 reads GTSNPN; CDR2 reads SVGIG (reference sequence). The CDR3 is 14 residues long. In DNA, the CDR3 is TGTGCCTGGAGTCTCGGAGGGACGGCCTATGGCTACACCTTC. It translates to CAWSLGGTAYGYTF.

The J gene is TRBJ2-2, the V gene TRBV7-9, with 9 bases that match TRBD2. CDR1 and CDR2 (germline): SEHNR, FQNEAQ (reference sequence). Unmatched junction bases numbered 14, after V lost 6 bases and J lost 0 bases. This CDR3 is 19 amino acids long. In DNA, the CDR3 is TGTGCCAGCAGGCACACCACGGGGACTAGCCACCCGAACACCGGGGAGCTGTTTTTT. It yields the protein CASRHTTGTSHPNTGELFF.

V is TRBV6-1 and J is TRBJ2-7, with TRBD2 as a possible D gene (6 bases). V lost 6 bases and J lost 1, with 16 bases in between. The V gene's germline CDR1 is MNHNS and CDR2 SASEGT. CDR3 length: 15 residues. CDR3 coding DNA: TGTGCCAGCAGCGAGGGAGGAGGATCTTCCTACGAGCAGTACTTC. Translation: CASSEGGGSSYEQYF.

The chain carries TRBV5-1 and TRBJ2-1; 11 nucleotides agree with TRBD1. The CDR3 has 14 amino acids. V lost 4 bases and J lost 6; bases outside the gene matches: 3. CDR1 is SGHRS and CDR2 is YFSETQ in the germline V gene. The CDR3 DNA reads as TGCGCCAGCAGCCGGGACAGGGGGACCAATGAGCAGTTCTTC. It translates to CASSRDRGTNEQFF.

The gene calls are TRBV11-3 and TRBJ2-3; D unresolved. The CDR3 totals 12 residues. Per germline, CDR1 SGHNT and CDR2 YENEEA. V lost 0 bases, J lost 8 bases, and 6 bases lay in between. As DNA, the CDR3 is TGTGCCAGCAGCTTAGATGTAGTTACGCAGTATTTT. It is translated as CASSLDVVTQYF.

The J gene is TRBJ2-5, the V gene TRBV2, with TRBD1 identical over 10 bases. The J call could be wrong; TRBJ2-7 is a better fit for the DNA end. This CDR3 is built from 12 residues. Germline V gene data show CDR1 as SNHLY and CDR2 as FYNNEI. CDR3 nucleotides: TGTGCCAGCGCCGGGACAGGGGACGAGCAGTACTTC. It codes for CASAGTGDEQYF.

The V and J genes are TRBV7-2 and TRBJ2-1; 9 nucleotides match TRBD2. The CDR3 length is 15 residues. V gave up 5 bases and J gave up 5 bases; unmatched junction bases: 7. Germline V CDR1 and CDR2: SGHTA, FQGNSA. The CDR3 DNA is TGTGCCAGCAGCGCAAGCGGGAGGCCCCACAATGAGCAGTTCTTC. Protein product: CASSASGRPHNEQFF.

The chain combines TRBV6-5 with TRBJ1-4; 8 bases map to TRBD1. J lost 7 bases, V lost 0 bases, and 7 bases had no gene match. The germline gives CDR1 MNHEY, CDR2 SVGAGI. The CDR3 has 16 residues. The CDR3 here is CASSYSFGTGGEKLFF. CDR3 bases: TGTGCCAGCAGTTACTCCTTTGGGACAGGCGGTGAAAAACTGTTTTTT.

The gene calls are TRBV19 and TRBJ2-3, with D perhaps TRBD1 (6 bases). The CDR3 covers 14 residues. CDR1 and CDR2 (germline): LNHDA, SQIVND (reference sequence). Trimming left V 1 base short and J 7 bases short, with 12 bases between. The chain's CDR3 is CASSIGGQSNTQYF. CDR3 DNA sequence: TGTGCCAGTAGTATAGGCGGACAGAGCAATACGCAGTATTTT.

The gene calls are TRBV28 and TRBJ1-2; maybe TRBD1 (5 bases). The CDR3 contains 17 residues. Germline CDR1 and CDR2: MDHEN and SYDVKM. V lost 5 bases to trimming and J lost 0 bases, with 19 bases between them. DNA for the CDR3: TGTGCCAGCAGTCCCCCAGTGGGGGAGGGTGCTAACTATGGCTACACCTTC. Translation: CASSPPVGEGANYGYTF.

V is TRBV11-2 and J is TRBJ1-1; D is perhaps TRBD1 (5 bases). Trimming removed 0 bases from V and 7 bases from J, with 12 bases in between. Germline V CDR1 and CDR2: SGHAT, FQNNGV. The CDR3 loop spans 14 amino acids. CDR3 bases: TGTGCCAGCAGCTTAGAGGGGGGTATTGGTGAAGCTTTCTTT. This translates into CASSLEGGIGEAFF.

This clone was recorded a few times. The chain combines TRBV6-1 with TRBJ2-1; 7 positions match TRBD2. The V segment lost 6 bases and the J segment 5 bases; nucleotides outside the gene matches: 10. The CDR3 sequence is 15 residues long. CDR1 MNHNS and CDR2 SASEGT come from the germline V gene. CDR3 DNA: TGTGCCAGCAGAAGGGAGGCCGGGACTAACAATGAGCAGTTCTTC. This translates into CASRREAGTNNEQFF.

This clone was recorded at least ten times. The CDR3: CASSTRTESTGELFF. CDR3 nucleotide sequence: TGTGCCAGCAGTACCCGGACAGAGAGCACCGGGGAGCTGTTTTTT. V is TRBV6-5 and J is TRBJ2-2, with a tentative D call TRBD1 (6 bases). Germline V CDR1 and CDR2: MNHEY, SVGAGI. Trimming removed 5 bases from V and 4 bases from J, with 14 bases in between. This CDR3 is built from 15 residues.

About this clone itself: One end of the junction is discordant with germline, which a read error may explain. The chain has TRBV7-9 and TRBJ1-1, with D perhaps TRBD1 (5 bases). The CDR3 spans 13 residues. CDR1 and CDR2 (germline): SEHNR, FQNEAQ (reference sequence). CDR3 sequence reads: CSSSSSGGTEAFF. The CDR3 DNA is TGTTCCAGCAGCTCCTCGGGGGGAACTGAAGCTTTCTTT.

On this clone: A junction boundary mismatches the germline segment, possibly from a read error. The chain combines TRBV7-7 with TRBJ2-7; D might be TRBD1 (6 bases). CDR3 size: 15 residues. In germline, CDR1 is SSHAT, CDR2 FNYEAQ (reference sequence). The CDR3 sequence is CASSPATGSSYEQYF. The CDR3 DNA follows: TGTGCTAGCAGCCCGGCGACAGGTTCCTCCTACGAGCAGTACTTC.

The chain couples TRBV9 to TRBJ1-1; D is possibly TRBD1 (6 bases). Germline CDR1 SGDLS, CDR2 YYNGEE. Trimming left V 4 bases short and J 0 bases short, with 13 bases between. The CDR3 has 15 amino acids. The CDR3 reads CASSLTGQVNTEAFF. Here the CDR3 DNA reads TGTGCCAGCAGCCTCACGGGACAAGTGAACACTGAAGCTTTCTTT.